This T cell receptor beta chain emerged from a study of blood T cell repertoires in COVID-19. Study summary: In each case, the material was cDNA or gDNA derived from T cells, B-cell-depleted T cells, or PBMCs.

Germline values: CDR1 MNHNS, CDR2 SASEGT. The CDR3 length is 15 residues. Trimming pared 5 bases from V and 3 bases from J, leaving 16 bases between. Original analysis: The authors estimated nucleated cell counts from reference gene primer amplification. The table came from immunoSEQ multiplex PCR; TCRdb's copy has only in-frame clones and leaves some out. Clone size and V and J calls were adopted from that table, with D and trimming inferred from the DNA. The sample consists of tens of thousands of clones, about 82% of them appearing once. This TCR was sampled from a man aged 50 or older with acute or convalescent COVID-19. Sequencing was carried out using peripheral blood. The V and J genes are TRBV6-1 and TRBJ1-1, with D tentatively TRBD1 (6 bases). For the CDR3, the DNA is TGTGCCAGCAGTTCTGAGGGGGGGAGGGACACTGAAGCTTTCTTT. It is translated as CASSSEGGRDTEAFF.